Sequencing of this T cell receptor beta chain was carried out in a study of T cell changes during pregnancy in multiple sclerosis. Profiling relied on immunoSEQ multiplex PCR, and the TCRdb table lists in-frame clones only, not all of them. The sample yields tens of thousands of clones, over 80% seen once. The CDR3 sequence is 15 residues long. Germline V CDR1 and CDR2: MNHEY, SVGAGI. The ends lost 6 bases at V and 4 bases at J; junction bases unmatched: 5. The chain carries TRBV6-5 and TRBJ2-2; 10 positions agree with TRBD1. This sample comprised peripheral blood, obtained before pregnancy. The sequence came from a female donor with multiple sclerosis, enrolled in a pregnancy study. In nucleotides, the CDR3 is TGTGCCAGCAGCTCGGACAGGGGGACCACCGGGGAGCTGTTTTTT. This encodes CASSSDRGTTGELFF.